The text below deals with one T cell receptor (beta chain). Its antigen is not yet known. No much larger clone is present one base from it, and per-base qualities are unavailable. The cohort was made up of 650 to 700 healthy bone marrow donors. At the time of sampling, all cohort members were nominally healthy, though unrecorded immune exposures were likely present. The donor tested CMV seronegative and was one of the 352 seronegative cohort members. Each donor provided a peripheral blood sample, and peripheral blood mononuclear cells were used for TCR beta sequencing. Genomic DNA was extracted from the blood cell samples with the Qiagen DNeasy Blood Extraction Kit. This sample was taken from a study of cytomegalovirus exposure and HLA in healthy donors (dated by TCRdb to about 2017). A note on the overall study: According to an earlier analysis of several hundred of the donors, about 180 million T cells yielded 95 million to 140 million unique TCR beta sequences and approximately 300 Gb of sequence data. A later genetic analysis took genome-wide SNP genotypes for about 65% of the 666 donors and used that subset as a discovery cohort. HLA typing included class I and class II loci at four-digit resolution. An early release covering more than 500 HLA-typed donors comprised about 290 gigabases of sequencing data and some 79 million unique TCR sequences. The study aimed to test whether cataloging public T cell receptors could reveal signatures of past pathogen exposure. An earlier analysis of 587 of the donors used high-throughput TCR beta sequencing to judge whether each TCR beta V gene segment behaved as functional or pseudogenic. Alongside the repertoire data, information on donor age, sex, ethnicity and CMV serostatus was compiled. Because of strong linkage in the cohort, 4 to 6 DR-DQ haplotypes were treated as single units for association and clustering. Besides the first cohort of approximately 670 subjects, a separate validation cohort made up of 120 different subjects was used. The study combined high-throughput TCR immunosequencing, statistical association of individual TCRs with disease status, and machine learning to predict cytomegalovirus infection status. Every repertoire in the discovery cohort had been generated on one and the same sequencing platform. Of the 300 to 500 genotyped donors, less than 85% were placed in the genetic ancestry cluster associated with self-reported Caucasian donors. Among around 400 genotyped donors of the cohort, an average of around 250,000 unique TCR beta nucleotide sequences was sequenced per donor, of which about 19% were non-productive. A later analysis re-examined previously published TCR beta repertoires from more than 600 donors and added high-resolution HLA genotyping to investigate patterns of TCR occurrence. The T cell repertoires of several hundred subjects were profiled by immunosequencing and related to cytomegalovirus serostatus. Rather than drawing on any new phenotypic data, the later analysis identified candidate immune exposures from TCR beta sequences and the way those sequences occurred across donors. Typing coverage varied by locus: roughly 629-630 donors for A, B, C, DRB1 and DQB1; roughly 500 for DQA1; around 570 for DPA1; fewer than 480 for DPB1.

What the authors observed across the whole study: This cohort had only TCR beta chains sequenced, and the lack of alpha or paired-chain data limited which features could be detected. While some public TCRs were present in many individuals, most TCR sequences turned up only very rarely across donors. A cluster of highly shared sequence variants was judged likely to represent a technical artifact of the sequencing pipeline. Immune exposure information for the cohort was limited to CMV serostatus. In a later analysis, most CMV-associated TCR beta chains were found to appear HLA-restricted, with HLA associations seemingly driven largely by CMV exposure. The presence/absence analyses assumed that sequencing depth was roughly uniform across donors, and that assumption may not be true. Some IMGT-functional V segments, including TRBV6-2 and TRBV6-3, could not be distinguished by the 87-base-pair reads and were therefore excluded. A later analysis reported that several top co-occurrence clusters appeared linked to parvovirus B19, influenza, CMV and Epstein-Barr virus. In vitro tests confirmed that three of the cytomegalovirus-associated TCR beta chains recognize cytomegalovirus antigens. Specific HLA alleles were associated with over 15,000 TCR beta sequences at a false discovery rate of 0.05 in a later analysis. It was suggested by the authors that the approach could potentially be generalized to other disease states and immunological phenotypes. In a later analysis, the rate of TCR association differed among HLA loci, with DRB1 alleles having the most associated TCRs and HLA-C alleles having the fewest. When HLA alleles, especially DR and DQ, strongly co-occurred, attributing TCR associations to individual alleles was difficult. In a later analysis, HLA-associated TCR beta chains showed more clonal expansion and lower generation probabilities than non-associated chains that were equally common. A further reported finding was that TCR beta sequences accurately predicted the HLA-A and HLA-B alleles for most subjects in the first cohort. A total of some 180 TCR beta chains were listed by the study as associated with cytomegalovirus. Because HLA typing was unavailable for some donors at each locus, only the typed subset was used in association tests. In a later genetic analysis, a missense DCLRE1C variant was associated with V-gene and J-gene trimming of TCR beta chains, and the association was replicated in an independent cohort. The classifier was reported to diagnose cytomegalovirus status with high specificity and sensitivity in both the original cohort and the validation cohort. Correlated functional status among segregating V segments might be attributable to linkage disequilibrium, but an unknown experimental factor could not be ruled out. Fewer than 20 rarely observed V segments, including chromosome 9 orphons, were excluded from the earlier analysis of a few hundred of the donors because counts were too low. In an earlier analysis of some 500 of the donors, most TCR beta V segments appeared in productive rearrangements about 87% or about 30% of the time, broadly matching IMGT annotations. In a later genetic analysis, fewer N-insertions in productive TCRs were reported among donors in an Asian-associated ancestry cluster than the approximately 670-donor mean.

The library came from the immunoSEQ multiplex PCR assay. The multiplex PCR relied on a mix of 60 forward primers for TCR Vbeta segments and 13 reverse primers for TCR Jbeta segments. A multiplex PCR assay on genomic DNA amplified the CDR3 region of rearranged TCR beta genes. Amplified TCR beta libraries were sequenced as 87-base-pair reads on the Illumina HiSeq System. The study's processing was this. In a later analysis, some 80 million unique TCR beta chains were counted across the 500 to 850 repertoires, and roughly 11 million of these chains were shared by at least two donors. To remove PCR and sequencing errors, raw reads were error-corrected and collapsed into unique sequences using a nearest-neighbor algorithm that merged closely related sequences. To assign V, D and J gene segments, CDR3 sequences were aligned to IMGT reference sequences. Each retained sequence needed at least a six-nucleotide match to both a V gene segment and a J gene segment. A rearrangement was called productive if the CDR3 had no stop codons and remained in frame with V and J, and every other rearrangement was called non-productive. CDR3 was defined by IMGT convention, running from the second conserved V-encoded cysteine to the conserved J-encoded phenylalanine. Sequences without an unambiguous match to a single V gene segment were excluded from the earlier analysis of a few hundred of the donors. In an earlier analysis of approximately 590 of the donors, a V segment was called functional when productive rearrangements were above 56.7%, and segregating when the standard deviation between donors exceeded 5%. To diagnose cytomegalovirus status from the catalog of TCR beta chain sequences, a statistical classification framework was built. V and J gene assignment, in a later analysis, came from comparing TCR nucleotide sequences with IMGT/GENE-DB human TR gene sequences. A later analysis assigned CDR3 sequences and most-parsimonious VDJ recombination scenarios with the TCRdist pipeline. In a later analysis, every TCR beta chain was defined by the combination of its CDR3 amino acid sequence and its V-gene family, and reads without a unique V-gene family were dropped. A later analysis removed 592 highly shared, low-generation-probability nucleotide sequences to deal with suspected cross-contamination and a sequencing artifact. A later analysis calculated a clonal expansion index for each public chain from normalized within-repertoire ranks of inferred template counts. Generation probabilities in a later analysis came from a VDJ recombination model fitted to out-of-frame rearrangements, and those results were checked against IGoR. In a later analysis, TCR-TCR, TCR-HLA and TCR-CMV co-occurrence was scored with hypergeometric tests, and a repertoire-size bias correction was applied to TCR pairs. False discovery rates were estimated in a later analysis by permuting HLA or CMV assignments 20 times. A later analysis grouped co-occurring TCRs with DBSCAN, adding TCRdist sequence similarity when clustering within HLA-allele-positive subsets. For co-occurrence clustering, repertoires with fewer than 30,000 or more than 120,000 public chains were excluded, along with several repertoires with anomalous nucleotide sharing. TCRdb obtained this table from immuneACCESS and retained in-frame rearrangements with V and J assigned. These tables miss some clones; where compared with another copy, unresolved V genes account for less than half of the shortfall, and the remainder is unexplained. The D gene and trimming were derived from the DNA, and the V and J assignments and clone size from that table. The sample table shows tens of thousands of clones, and under 85% are seen once. The top ten clones comprise around 1.4% of the sample.

The germline V gene (reference sequence) specifies MNHEY as CDR1 and SMNVEV as CDR2. Inclusive of the bounding cysteine and phenylalanine, the CDR3 is 14 residues long. The CDR3 DNA has 42 bases and is translated from base 1. V is shortened by 6 bases, J by 4 bases, and the region joining them spans 15 bases. The sample taken for sequencing was PBMCs. Recombination connected TRBV27 to TRBJ1-1; the D gene is perhaps TRBD1, from 6 matching bases. The clonotype comes from a male donor in good health and CMV-seronegative. The CDR3 here reads CASRYLGRGTEAFF. Here is the DNA: TGTGCCAGCAGGTACCTGGGCAGGGGCACTGAAGCTTTCTTT.